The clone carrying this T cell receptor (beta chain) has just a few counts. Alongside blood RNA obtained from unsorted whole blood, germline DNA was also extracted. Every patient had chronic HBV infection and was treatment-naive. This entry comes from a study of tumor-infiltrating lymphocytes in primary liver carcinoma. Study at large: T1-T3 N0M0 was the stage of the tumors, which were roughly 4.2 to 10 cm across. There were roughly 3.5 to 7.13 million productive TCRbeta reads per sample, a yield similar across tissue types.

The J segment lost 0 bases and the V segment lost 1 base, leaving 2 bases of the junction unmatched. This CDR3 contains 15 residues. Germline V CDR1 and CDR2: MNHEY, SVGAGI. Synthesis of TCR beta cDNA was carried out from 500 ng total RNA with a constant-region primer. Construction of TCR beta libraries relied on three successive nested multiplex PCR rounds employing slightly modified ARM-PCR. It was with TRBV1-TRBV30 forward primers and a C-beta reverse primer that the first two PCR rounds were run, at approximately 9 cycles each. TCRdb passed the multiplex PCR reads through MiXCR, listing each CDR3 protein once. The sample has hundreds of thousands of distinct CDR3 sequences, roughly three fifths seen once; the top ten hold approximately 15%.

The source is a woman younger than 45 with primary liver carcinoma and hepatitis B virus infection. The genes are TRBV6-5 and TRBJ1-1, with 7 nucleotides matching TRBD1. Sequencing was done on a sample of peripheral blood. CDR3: CASSYLTGLNTEAFF. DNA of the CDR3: TGTGCCAGCAGTTACTTGACAGGGTTGAACACTGAAGCTTTCTTT.